The 32 T cell receptor beta chains below come from one sample, sequenced in a study of graft-versus-host responses after intestinal transplantation. Sequenced by immunoSEQ multiplex PCR; TCRdb stores in-frame clones only, minus some. The sample has 70,000 or so clones; around 82% are singletons. Antigens of these TCRs are unknown. Sequenced material: unstimulated CD4+ T cells sorted from spleen or lymph node cells, taken before transplant. These receptors originate from a human donor who was the organ donor for an intestinal transplant.

The V and J genes are TRBV5-4 and TRBJ2-1, with D perhaps TRBD2 (5 bases). Trimming pared 0 bases from V and 8 bases from J, leaving 18 bases between. Germline values: CDR1 SGHNT, CDR2 YYREEE (reference sequence). The CDR3 totals 16 residues. CDR3 coding DNA: TGTGCCAGCAGCTTGGCCAGGCGGGTGGCCCCGCATGAGCAGTTCTTC. Its translation: CASSLARRVAPHEQFF. Complete variable domain (other parts from reference TRBV5-4 and TRBJ2-1): ETGVTQSPTHLIKTRGQQVTLRCSSQSGHNTVSWYQQALGQGPQFIFQYYREEENGRGNFPPRFSGLQFPNYSSELNVNALELDDSALYLCASSLARRVAPHEQFFGPGTRLTVL.

V is TRBV7-2 and J is TRBJ1-5; 10 nucleotides line up with TRBD1. Germline CDR1 reads SGHTA; CDR2 reads FQGNSA. There are 16 residues in the CDR3. V lost 5 bases and J lost 3; bases outside the gene matches: 7. CDR3 in amino acids: CASSGPGTGVNQPQHF. CDR3 coding DNA: TGTGCCAGCAGCGGACCCGGGACAGGGGTCAATCAGCCCCAGCATTTT.

V usage is TRBV9 and J usage is TRBJ2-5; TRBD2 matches at 15 bases. Germline CDR1 SGDLS, CDR2 YYNGEE. The CDR3 totals 16 residues. The J segment lost 5 bases and the V segment lost 3 bases, leaving 5 bases of the junction unmatched. CDR3 nucleotide sequence: TGTGCCAGCAGCGGGACTAGCGGGGGGGCCGGGGAGACCCAGTACTTC. Translated: CASSGTSGGAGETQYF.

V usage is TRBV18 and J usage is TRBJ2-5; 11 positions agree with TRBD2. The CDR3 has 13 residues. V was pared by 2 bases and J by 13 bases, with 6 bases of the junction left unmatched. Germline loops: CDR1 KGHSH, CDR2 LQKENI. The CDR3 sequence: CASSPASGGPMYF. CDR3 sequence (DNA): TGTGCCAGCTCACCAGCTAGCGGGGGGCCAATGTACTTC. The whole variable domain, remainder taken from reference TRBV18 and TRBJ2-5, is NAGVMQNPRHLVRRRGQEARLRCSPMKGHSHVYWYRQLPEEGLKFMVYLQKENIIDESGMPKERFSAEFPKEGPSILRIQQVVRGDSAAYFCASSPASGGPMYFGPGTRLLVL.

V usage is TRBV28 and J usage is TRBJ2-6; D remains unclear. From germline, CDR1 is MDHEN and CDR2 SYDVKM. CDR3 length equals 15 residues. V lost 7 bases to trimming and J lost 4 bases, with 14 bases between them. The CDR3 region has the DNA TGTGCCAGCAACAAGAAGGAGTTAGGGGCCAACGTCCTGACTTTC. Translated, it gives CASNKKELGANVLTF.

The chain is built from TRBV5-1 and TRBJ2-5; tentatively, D is TRBD1 (6 bases). The CDR3 spans 17 residues. V was shortened by 1 base and J by 1 base, with 17 bases between the two germline ends. CDR1 is SGHRS and CDR2 is YFSETQ in the germline V gene. The CDR3 region is CASSLSSGAGAQETQYF. In nucleotides, the CDR3 is TGCGCCAGCAGCTTGTCCTCAGGGGCTGGGGCCCAAGAGACCCAGTACTTC.

This sequence joins TRBV4-2 and TRBJ2-1; TRBD2 agrees at 15 bases. Germline CDR1 reads LGHNA; CDR2 reads YNFKEQ. The CDR3 consists of 18 residues. V trimming: 4 bases; J trimming: 7 bases; junction bases outside the gene matches: 11. The DNA for the CDR3 is TGTGCCAGCAGCCTAGGACTAGCGGGGGGGCCGGGCGGAAATGAGCAGTTCTTC. This gives the protein CASSLGLAGGPGGNEQFF.

The V gene is TRBV21-1, the J gene TRBJ1-2; TRBD1, the table's D call, lacks a check against the DNA. TRBV21-1 is deemed a pseudogene. The CDR3 is made up of 15 amino acids. The DNA for the CDR3 is TGTGCCAGCAGCAAAGTATATAGGGACATTTATGGCTACACCTTC. It specifies CASSKVYRDIYGYTF.

The V and J genes are TRBV11-2 and TRBJ1-1; D call uncertain. Germline CDR1 and CDR2: SGHAT and FQNNGV. CDR3 length: 12 residues. The ends were cut back, 4 bases at V and 4 bases at J, with 7 bases in the middle. CDR3 residues: CASSSTGTEAFF. CDR3 coding DNA: TGTGCCAGCAGCTCCACCGGCACTGAAGCTTTCTTT.

This sequence joins TRBV2 and TRBJ2-2; 10 positions match TRBD2. This CDR3 region has 17 residues. CDR1 SNHLY and CDR2 FYNNEI come from the germline V gene. Losses at the gene ends were 3 bases for V and 3 bases for J; bases not matched to a gene: 7. As DNA, the CDR3 is TGTGCCAGCAGTGATATGAGGACTAGCGGTCACACCGGGGAGCTGTTTTTT. Protein: CASSDMRTSGHTGELFF.

The V and J genes are TRBV28 and TRBJ2-3; 9 bases are shared with TRBD2. V lost 4 bases, J lost 2 bases, and 4 bases stayed unmatched. The CDR3 contains 15 residues. Germline assignment: CDR1 MDHEN and CDR2 SYDVKM. The CDR3 DNA follows: TGTGCCAGCAGTTCACAGCGGGGGGACACAGATACGCAGTATTTT. Its translation: CASSSQRGDTDTQYF.

This clone occurred a few times. This chain joins TRBV28 and TRBJ2-5; possibly TRBD1 for D (6 bases). V lost 6 bases and J 2 bases, leaving 16 bases between the germline ends. This CDR3 region has 15 residues. Germline V CDR1 and CDR2: MDHEN, SYDVKM. For the CDR3, the DNA is TGTGCCAGCAGAAGTCCGGGACACCAACAAGAGACCCAGTACTTC. It codes for CASRSPGHQQETQYF.

This chain uses TRBV27 with TRBJ1-2; TRBD1 might be the D (6 bases). Germline-derived CDR1 and CDR2 are MNHEY and SMNVEV (reference sequence). The CDR3 length is 14 residues. The V end was cut by 4 bases, the J end by 4 bases, with 13 bases between. The CDR3 here is CASSSRGQFYGYTF. The CDR3 region has the DNA TGTGCCAGCAGTTCTCGAGGACAGTTCTATGGCTACACCTTC.

The J gene is TRBJ2-5, the V gene TRBV27; 8 positions match TRBD1. CDR3 length: 15 amino acids. Per the germline V gene, CDR1 is MNHEY and CDR2 is SMNVEV (reference sequence). Unmatched junction bases numbered 7, after V lost 5 bases and J lost 2 bases. CDR3 nucleotides: TGTGCCAGCAGTCTAACTACAGGGGGGCAAGAGACCCAGTACTTC. As protein: CASSLTTGGQETQYF.

The CDR3 reads CASSSQANSGGTTDTQYF. In nucleotides, the CDR3 is TGTGCCAGCAGCTCCCAGGCCAATAGCGGGGGTACCACAGATACGCAGTATTTT. The rearrangement uses TRBV7-2 and TRBJ2-3, with 9 bases aligning to TRBD2. CDR3 length equals 18 residues. The V segment lost 4 bases and the J segment 2 bases; nucleotides outside the gene matches: 13. Germline V lookup: CDR1 SGHTA, CDR2 FQGNSA.

The V gene is TRBV30, the J gene TRBJ2-3; tentatively, D is TRBD1 (6 bases). There are 15 residues in the CDR3. CDR1 and CDR2 from the germline V gene are GTSNPN and SVGIG (reference sequence). V was cut by 5 bases and J by 1 base, with 16 bases left in between. The CDR3 spells CAWGKQGPGTDTQYF. CDR3 DNA sequence: TGTGCCTGGGGTAAACAGGGACCTGGCACAGATACGCAGTATTTT.

The rearrangement links TRBV29-1 to TRBJ1-1; TRBD1 might be the D (6 bases). Germline V gene lookup returns CDR1 SQVTM and CDR2 ANQGSEA. The V end was cut by 5 bases, the J end by 3 bases, with 13 bases between. The CDR3 covers 13 residues. In DNA, the CDR3 is TGCAGCGTTCCTCTACAGGGAGACACTGAAGCTTTCTTT. This sequence encodes CSVPLQGDTEAFF.

A few counts support this clone. The chain has TRBV30 and TRBJ2-4, with D possibly matching TRBD1 (5 bases). Trimming stripped 4 bases from V and 1 base from J, with 11 bases between. Germline assignment: CDR1 GTSNPN and CDR2 SVGIG (reference sequence). The CDR3 covers 14 residues. The CDR3 DNA reads as TGTGCCTGGAAGGTCCAGGGTGCCAAAAACATTCAGTACTTC. Translating it yields CAWKVQGAKNIQYF.

The CDR3 region has the DNA TGTGCCCGACCGACGGGGCAGGGAGGGTGGAGGCAGCTGTACGTC. As protein: CARPTGQGGWRQLYV. The chain links TRBV6-5 to TRBJ2-7; 7 positions agree with TRBD2. CDR3 size: 15 residues. Losses at the gene ends were 11 bases for V and 12 bases for J; bases not matched to a gene: 25. Germline values: CDR1 MNHEY, CDR2 SVGAGI.

This sequence joins TRBV27 and TRBJ1-6; D perhaps matches TRBD1 (5 bases). This CDR3 region has 13 residues. Germline loops: CDR1 MNHEY, CDR2 SMNVEV (reference sequence). The ends were cut back, 3 bases at V and 10 bases at J, with 10 bases in the middle. For the CDR3, the DNA is TGTGCCAGCAGTTTGTCAGGACAATCACCCCTCCACTTT. Its protein product is CASSLSGQSPLHF.

The chain couples TRBV6-6 to TRBJ2-5; D remains unclear. Looked up from germline, CDR1 is MNHNY and CDR2 is SVGAGI (reference sequence). The CDR3 contains 14 residues. V lost 4 bases to trimming and J lost 1 base, with 10 bases between them. CDR3 protein: CASSLMTSQETQYF. In DNA, the CDR3 is TGTGCCAGCAGTTTGATGACTTCCCAAGAGACCCAGTACTTC.

V usage is TRBV5-1 and J usage is TRBJ2-3, with 7 nucleotides matching TRBD2. Germline V gene data show CDR1 as SGHRS and CDR2 as YFSETQ. The J segment lost 2 bases and the V segment lost 4 bases, leaving 4 bases of the junction unmatched. This CDR3 has 14 amino acids. The CDR3 nucleotides are TGCGCCAGCAGCGGGGGGGGTACCACAGATACGCAGTATTTT. Translating gives CASSGGGTTDTQYF.

This chain joins TRBV2 and TRBJ1-5; 8 bases align to TRBD1. With V trimmed by 3 bases and J by 4 bases, 8 bases remained unmatched. This CDR3 is 16 amino acids long. The germline V gene encodes CDR1 SNHLY and CDR2 FYNNEI. CDR3 bases: TGTGCCAGCAGTGAGGAAAGGACAGGGCTGAATCAGCCCCAGCATTTT. Its protein is CASSEERTGLNQPQHF.

The CDR3 is CASSPQTGENSPLHF. The CDR3 nucleotides read TGTGCCAGCTCACCTCAGACAGGGGAAAATTCACCCCTCCACTTT. V usage is TRBV18 and J usage is TRBJ1-6; TRBD1 matches at 8 bases. V lost 3 bases and J lost 7; bases outside the gene matches: 5. The V gene's germline CDR1 is KGHSH and CDR2 LQKENI. The length of the CDR3 is 15 residues.

For the CDR3, the DNA is TGTGCCAGTAGGCACAGGGGTGGCACTGAAGCTTTCTTT. It codes for CASRHRGGTEAFF. This sequence joins TRBV19 and TRBJ1-1; 7 bases agree with TRBD1. The CDR3 totals 13 residues. Germline V gene data show CDR1 as LNHDA and CDR2 as SQIVND (reference sequence). The J segment lost 4 bases and the V segment lost 6 bases, leaving 5 bases of the junction unmatched.

The CDR3 sequence: CASSLPGQGNSPLHF. The CDR3 nucleotides are TGTGCCAGCAGTTTGCCGGGACAGGGGAATTCACCCCTCCACTTT. The rearrangement joins TRBV28 to TRBJ1-6; 10 nucleotides line up with TRBD1. This CDR3 is built from 15 residues. V trimming: 3 bases; J trimming: 7 bases; junction bases outside the gene matches: 3. CDR1 and CDR2 from the germline V gene are MDHEN and SYDVKM.

This sequence joins TRBV19 and TRBJ2-1; TRBD1 matches at 7 bases. J was trimmed by 8 bases and V by 7 bases; bases with no gene match: 14. The CDR3 spans 15 residues. Germline V gene data show CDR1 as LNHDA and CDR2 as SQIVND (reference sequence). CDR3 coding DNA: TGTGCCAGTACCACTAGGTCGGACAGGCGGTATGAGCAGTTCTTC. It encodes CASTTRSDRRYEQFF.

V usage is TRBV6-6 and J usage is TRBJ2-7; D might be TRBD1 (6 bases). Trimming removed 6 bases at V and 3 bases at J, with 12 bases between. In germline, CDR1 is MNHNY, CDR2 SVGAGI (reference sequence). The CDR3 consists of 13 residues. CDR3 DNA: TGTGCCAGCAGCCCCGGACAGTTCTACGAGCAGTACGTC. Encoded protein: CASSPGQFYEQYV.

The chain links TRBV15 to TRBJ1-6; D uncertain. V was shortened by 5 bases and J by 11 bases, with 25 bases between the two germline ends. Per the germline V gene, CDR1 is LNHNV and CDR2 is YYDKDF (reference sequence). The CDR3 spans 17 residues. The CDR3 nucleotides are TGTGCCACCAGCGACGAGGGAGGAGGGAACAGAAGAGCACCCCTCCACTTT. It translates to CATSDEGGGNRRAPLHF.

The chain joins TRBV14 to TRBJ1-1, with D hard to call. Germline CDR1 is SGHDN and CDR2 is FVKESK. This CDR3 has 13 residues. The V end was cut by 4 bases, the J end by 3 bases, with 9 bases between. CDR3 in amino acids: CASSLTEYTEAFF. The CDR3 nucleotides read TGTGCCAGCAGCCTAACAGAGTACACTGAAGCTTTCTTT.

This clone was seen only a few times. V and J are TRBV12-5 and TRBJ2-3; perhaps TRBD1 as D (5 bases). Per germline, CDR1 LGHNT and CDR2 FRNRAP. Trimming removed 5 bases at V and 5 bases at J, with 11 bases between. The CDR3 consists of 13 residues. DNA for the CDR3: TGTGCTAGTGGTCCCCCCCAGGGAGATACGCAGTATTTT. Translation: CASGPPQGDTQYF.

V usage is TRBV6-5 and J usage is TRBJ2-7, with a possible D match to TRBD1 (7 bases). Trimming stripped 7 bases from V and 4 bases from J, with 14 bases between. Per the germline V gene, CDR1 is MNHEY and CDR2 is SVGAGI. This CDR3 is built from 13 residues. In DNA, the CDR3 is TGTGCCAGCAACAGGGGCCGGGGGTACGAGCAGTACGTC. It codes for CASNRGRGYEQYV.